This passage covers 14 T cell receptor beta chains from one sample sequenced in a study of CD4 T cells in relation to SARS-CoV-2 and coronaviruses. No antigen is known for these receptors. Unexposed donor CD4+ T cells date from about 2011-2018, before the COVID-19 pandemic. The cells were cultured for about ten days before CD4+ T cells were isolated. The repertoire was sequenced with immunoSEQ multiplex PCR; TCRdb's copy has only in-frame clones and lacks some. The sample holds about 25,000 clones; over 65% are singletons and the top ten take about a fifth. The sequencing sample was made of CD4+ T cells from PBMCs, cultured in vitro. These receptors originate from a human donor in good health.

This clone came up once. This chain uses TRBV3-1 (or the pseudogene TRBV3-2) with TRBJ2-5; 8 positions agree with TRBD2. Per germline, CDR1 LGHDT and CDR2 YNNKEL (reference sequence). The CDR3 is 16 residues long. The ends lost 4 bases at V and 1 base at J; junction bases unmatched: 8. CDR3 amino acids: CASSRSGRGAQETQYF. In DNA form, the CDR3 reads TGTGCCAGCAGCCGATCCGGGAGGGGGGCCCAAGAGACCCAGTACTTC.

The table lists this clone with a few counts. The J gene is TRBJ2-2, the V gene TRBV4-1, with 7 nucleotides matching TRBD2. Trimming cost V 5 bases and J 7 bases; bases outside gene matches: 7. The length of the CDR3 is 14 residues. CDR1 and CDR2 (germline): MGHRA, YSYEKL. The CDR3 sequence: CASSEREGLGELFF. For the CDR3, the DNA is TGCGCCAGCAGCGAAAGGGAGGGCCTCGGGGAGCTGTTTTTT.

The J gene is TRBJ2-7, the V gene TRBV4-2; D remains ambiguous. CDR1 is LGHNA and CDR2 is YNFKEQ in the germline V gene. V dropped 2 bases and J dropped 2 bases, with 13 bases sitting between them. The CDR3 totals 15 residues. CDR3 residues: CASSQTRTVAYEQYF. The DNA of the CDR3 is TGTGCCAGCAGCCAAACCAGGACCGTCGCCTACGAGCAGTACTTC.

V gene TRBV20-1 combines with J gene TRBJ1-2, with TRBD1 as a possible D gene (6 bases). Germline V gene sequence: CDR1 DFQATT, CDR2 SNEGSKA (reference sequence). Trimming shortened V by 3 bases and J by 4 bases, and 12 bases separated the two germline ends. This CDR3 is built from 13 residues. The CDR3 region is CSASSTDSYGYTF. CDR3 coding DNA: TGCAGTGCTAGTTCCACGGACAGCTATGGCTACACCTTC.

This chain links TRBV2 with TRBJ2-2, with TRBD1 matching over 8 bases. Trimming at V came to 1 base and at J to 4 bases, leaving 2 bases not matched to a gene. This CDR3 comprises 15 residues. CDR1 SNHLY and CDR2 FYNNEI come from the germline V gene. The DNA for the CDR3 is TGTGCCAGCAGTGAAGGCAGGGGGCTCACCGGGGAGCTGTTTTTT. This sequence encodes CASSEGRGLTGELFF.

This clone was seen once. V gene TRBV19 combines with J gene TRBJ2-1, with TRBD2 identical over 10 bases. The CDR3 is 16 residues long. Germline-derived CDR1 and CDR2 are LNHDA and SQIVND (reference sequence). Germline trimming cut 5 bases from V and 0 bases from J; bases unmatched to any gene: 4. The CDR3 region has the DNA TGTGCCAGTAGTGTACTAGCGGGAAACTCCTACAATGAGCAGTTCTTC. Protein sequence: CASSVLAGNSYNEQFF.

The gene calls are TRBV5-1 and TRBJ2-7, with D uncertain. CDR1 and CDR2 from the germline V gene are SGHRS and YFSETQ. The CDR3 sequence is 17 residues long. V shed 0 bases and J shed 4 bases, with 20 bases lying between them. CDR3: CASSLESAALTLYEQYF. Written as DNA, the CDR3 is TGCGCCAGCAGCTTGGAGTCGGCCGCCCTAACACTATACGAGCAGTACTTC. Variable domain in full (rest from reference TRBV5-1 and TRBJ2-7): KAGVTQTPRYLIKTRGQQVTLSCSPISGHRSVSWYQQTPGQGLQFLFEYFSETQRNKGNFPGRFSGRQFSNSRSEMNVSTLELGDSALYLCASSLESAALTLYEQYFGPGTRLTVT.

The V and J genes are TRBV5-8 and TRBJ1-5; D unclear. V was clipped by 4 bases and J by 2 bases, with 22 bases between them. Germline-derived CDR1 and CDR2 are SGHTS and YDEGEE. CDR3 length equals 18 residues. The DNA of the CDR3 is TGTGCCAGCAGCCCGGCGGGAACTGGGAGTGGGGGCAATCAGCCCCAGCATTTT. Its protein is CASSPAGTGSGGNQPQHF.

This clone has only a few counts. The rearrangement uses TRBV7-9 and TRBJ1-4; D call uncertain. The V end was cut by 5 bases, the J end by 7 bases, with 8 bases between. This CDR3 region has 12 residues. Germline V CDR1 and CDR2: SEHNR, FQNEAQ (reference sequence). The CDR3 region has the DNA TGTGCCAGCAGCCTCCCGAGTGAAAAACTGTTTTTT. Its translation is CASSLPSEKLFF.

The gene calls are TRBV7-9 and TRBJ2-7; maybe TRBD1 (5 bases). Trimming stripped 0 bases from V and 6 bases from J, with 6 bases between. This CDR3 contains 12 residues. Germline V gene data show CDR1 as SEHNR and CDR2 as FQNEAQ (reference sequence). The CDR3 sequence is CASSLAGVEQYF. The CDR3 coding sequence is TGTGCCAGCAGCTTAGCAGGGGTCGAGCAGTACTTC.

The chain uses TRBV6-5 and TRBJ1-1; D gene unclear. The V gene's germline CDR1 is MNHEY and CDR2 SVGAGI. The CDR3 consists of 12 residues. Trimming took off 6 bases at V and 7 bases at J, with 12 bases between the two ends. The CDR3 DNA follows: TGTGCCAGCAGCCGCCGAGGAGGTGAAGCTTTCTTT. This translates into CASSRRGGEAFF.

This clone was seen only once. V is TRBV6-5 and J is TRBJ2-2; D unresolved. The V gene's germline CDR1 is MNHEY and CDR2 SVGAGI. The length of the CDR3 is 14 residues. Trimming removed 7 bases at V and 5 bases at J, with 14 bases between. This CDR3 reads CASTLTPKTGELFF. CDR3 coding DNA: TGTGCCAGCACCCTCACCCCTAAAACCGGGGAGCTGTTTTTT.

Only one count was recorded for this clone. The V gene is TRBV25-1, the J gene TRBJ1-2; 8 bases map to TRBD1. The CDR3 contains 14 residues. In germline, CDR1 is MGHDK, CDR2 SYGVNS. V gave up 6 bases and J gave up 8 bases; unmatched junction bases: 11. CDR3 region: CASSPGAGGLGYTF. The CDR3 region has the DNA TGTGCCAGCAGCCCCGGGGCAGGGGGCCTGGGCTACACCTTC.

The CDR3 DNA reads TGTGCCAGCAGTTCGTTTGCCTACGAGCAGTACTTC. Residues: CASSSFAYEQYF. The chain has TRBV12-3 or TRBV12-4 and TRBJ2-7; D remains ambiguous. The length of the CDR3 is 12 residues. Deletions cut 4 bases from V and 2 bases from J, with 6 bases between.